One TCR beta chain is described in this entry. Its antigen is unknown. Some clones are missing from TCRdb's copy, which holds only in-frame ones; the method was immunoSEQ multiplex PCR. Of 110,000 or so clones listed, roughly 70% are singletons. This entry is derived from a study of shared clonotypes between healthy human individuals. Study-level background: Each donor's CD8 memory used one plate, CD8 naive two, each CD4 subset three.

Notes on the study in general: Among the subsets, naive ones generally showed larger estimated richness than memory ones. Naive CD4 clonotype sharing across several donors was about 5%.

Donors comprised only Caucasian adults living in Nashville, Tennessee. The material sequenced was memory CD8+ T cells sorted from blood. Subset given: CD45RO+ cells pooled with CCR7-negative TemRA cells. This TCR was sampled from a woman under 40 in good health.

CDR3 in DNA: TGTGCCAGCAGTGATGTAGAATTTTTGGGGAGGACTAGCACAGATACGCAGTATTTT. Residues: CASSDVEFLGRTSTDTQYF. This chain links TRBV6-1 with TRBJ2-3; tentatively, D is TRBD2 (6 bases). CDR3 length: 19 amino acids. Trimming pared 3 bases from V and 0 bases from J, leaving 22 bases between. The germline V gene has CDR1 MNHNS and CDR2 SASEGT.